The present T cell receptor beta chain was sequenced within a study of T cell repertoires in cytomegalovirus infection. Looking at the study overall: Carrying CMV and the relevant HLA type showed in public TCR beta signatures. General study results and limits: Frequencies of public TCR beta families were cumulated, and this identified carriers of CMV plus the relevant HLA. Across the ex vivo response, the dominant clonotypes were HLA-C-restricted CMV-specific TCR beta clonotypes.

CDR3 length: 16 residues. Germline lookup yields CDR1 SGHDN and CDR2 FVKESK. Trimming at V came to 4 bases and at J to 4 bases, leaving 10 bases not matched to a gene. TCRdb redid the calling of the reads with MiXCR, one entry per CDR3 protein. The table includes around 300,000 distinct CDR3 sequences, around a quarter detected once. This clonotype appeared a few times. What it recognizes is unknown. The sequencing used cultured PBMCs, collected from culture after CMV antigen stimulation. The chain combines TRBV14 with TRBJ2-5, with TRBD2 matching 9 bases. The TCR was taken from a human donor in good health (CMV status not recorded). Some clones in this sample may be carry-over from other donors' samples. For the CDR3, the DNA is TGTGCCAGCAGCCCCCTAGCGGGGCCCTGGGGAGAGACCCAGTACTTC. It is translated as CASSPLAGPWGETQYF.